Listed below are T cell receptor beta chains from one sample, sequenced in a study of T-cell memory formation after mild COVID-19. TCRdb independently ran MiXCR on the 5' RACE reads; one entry per CDR3 protein. This table has fewer than 700,000 distinct CDR3 sequences, about 20% appearing once. Input material: PBMCs or a T cell subset sorted from them (not recorded which). These TCRs come from an adult woman who had mild COVID-19 (a few samples of this study predate the infection). Cell type and time point are not known. CDR3s include the opening cysteine and the closing phenylalanine or tryptophan. The D gene is left open where the match is weak. Size is omitted from some rows. Given values are once, few, many or a class for expanded clones.

d_call j_call clone_size v_call cdr3_nt cdr3_aa
- TRBJ2-7 many TRBV4-2 TGTGCCAGCAGCCCCCGACAGAGCTCCTACGAGCAGTACTTC CASSPRQSSYEQYF
- TRBJ2-5 - TRBV4-2 TGTGCCAGCAGCCAAGATGGTCACCCGGAAGAGACCCAGTACTTC CASSQDGHPEETQYF
- TRBJ1-6 many TRBV2 TGTGCCAGCACAGCCCAGGGGCATTCACCCCTCCACTTT CASTAQGHSPLHF
- TRBJ2-5 few TRBV5-1 TGCGCCAGCAGCTTGGTAGGGGTTAACCAAGAGACCCAGTACTTC CASSLVGVNQETQYF
- TRBJ2-7 - TRBV7-9 TGTGCCAGCAGCTTTTACACCTCCTACGAGCAGTACTTC CASSFYTSYEQYF
TRBD1 TRBJ1-3 few TRBV19 TGTGCCAGTAGTATCGACAGGGTAACTGGAAACACCATATATTTT CASSIDRVTGNTIYF
- TRBJ2-1 once TRBV7-7 TGTGCTAGCAGCCCCTGGCCATGCATGGGGGATTTTCGGTTCTTC CASSPWPCMGDFRFF
TRBD1 TRBJ2-7 - TRBV7-9 TGTGCCAGCAGCACTACAGGGGGCTCCTACGAGCAGTACTTC CASSTTGGSYEQYF
- TRBJ1-5 few TRBV20-1 TGCAGTGCAAGACAGGCCAATCAGCCCCAGCATTTT CSARQANQPQHF
TRBD2 TRBJ2-1 - TRBV6-1 TGTGCCAGCACGTGGGCTAGCGGGGCAAATGAGCAGTTCTTC CASTWASGANEQFF
TRBD1 TRBJ2-7 few TRBV10-3 TGTGCCATCACCACCACAGGGGGCGAGCAGTACTTC CAITTTGGEQYF
- TRBJ1-1 - TRBV24-1 TGTGCCACCAGTGATCCTCGGGGGGACACTGAAGCTTTCTTT CATSDPRGDTEAFF
- TRBJ2-7 - TRBV14 TGTGCCAGCAGGCCTTCCCCAACAGAAATCTACGAGCAGTACTTC CASRPSPTEIYEQYF
TRBD2 TRBJ2-7 few TRBV19 TGTGCCAGTAGTAGCTCTAGCGGGCCACTTTCCTACGAGCAGTACTTC CASSSSSGPLSYEQYF
TRBD2 TRBJ2-3 few TRBV7-6 TGTGCCAGCAGCTTAGTTGGACTAGCGGGAGGGCCCGCAGATACGCAGTATTTT CASSLVGLAGGPADTQYF
- TRBJ2-1 - TRBV6-2/TRBV6-3 TGTGCCAGCAGCCACCTCCGATCCAATGAGCAGTTCTTC CASSHLRSNEQFF
TRBD2 TRBJ2-3 - TRBV20-1 TGCAGTGCTAGCGCTAGCGGGGGGTTCACAGATACGCAGTATTTT CSASASGGFTDTQYF
- TRBJ1-5 - TRBV6-1 TGTGCCAGCAGTGGGACTAGCAATCAGCCCCAGCATTTT CASSGTSNQPQHF
- TRBJ2-3 few TRBV5-1 TGCGCCAGCAGCTCCCCCTCTAGCGGCACAGATACGCAGTATTTT CASSSPSSGTDTQYF
TRBD2 TRBJ2-1 few TRBV7-9 TGTGCCAGCAGCTTACGACTAGCGGCCTACAATGAGCAGTTCTTC CASSLRLAAYNEQFF
- TRBJ1-5 - TRBV12-3/TRBV12-4 TGTGCCAGCAGTTTAGAGTCTGGGGTCCATCAGCCCCAGCATTTT CASSLESGVHQPQHF
TRBD2 TRBJ2-5 few TRBV4-2 TGTGCCAGCAGCCAAGATTCGCGGGGGGCCATCGGGGAGACCCAGTACTTC CASSQDSRGAIGETQYF
TRBD2 TRBJ2-5 once TRBV11-2 TGTGCCAGCAGCTTAGTACGACTAGCGGGGCAAGAGACCCAGTACTTC CASSLVRLAGQETQYF
- TRBJ2-7 many TRBV7-9 TGTGCCAGCAGCGGAGAGGTCGACAGTGGGAGCTACGAGCAGTACTTC CASSGEVDSGSYEQYF
- TRBJ2-2 few TRBV24-1 TGTGCCACCAGTGACCCTGACAGACCGAACACCGGGGAGCTGTTTTTT CATSDPDRPNTGELFF
- TRBJ1-1 - TRBV13 TGTGCCAGCAGCTACCCATCCAGGGAAGCTTTCTTT CASSYPSREAFF
TRBD1 TRBJ1-2 - TRBV6-5 TGTGCCAGCAGTTACGCGGGACAGGGCTACACCTTC CASSYAGQGYTF
- TRBJ1-2 - TRBV12-3/TRBV12-4 TGTGCCAGCAGTGCCCGGGGGGAGCTCTATGGCTACACCTTC CASSARGELYGYTF
- TRBJ2-3 few TRBV7-8 TGTGCCAGCAGCTTAGTATACACCCTGGGAACAGATACGCAGTATTTT CASSLVYTLGTDTQYF
- TRBJ2-1 few TRBV4-2 TGTGCCAGCAGCGCAATAGGGAGTAATGAGCAGTTCTTC CASSAIGSNEQFF
- TRBJ1-5 - TRBV2 TGTGCCAGCAGTGAAGAGGGCAGGACCCAGCATTTT CASSEEGRTQHF
TRBD2 TRBJ2-7 - TRBV30 TGTGCCTGGAGTACCCTAGCGGCTTCCTACGAGCAGTACTTC CAWSTLAASYEQYF
- TRBJ2-3 many TRBV6-6 TGTGCCAGCAGTTACACCACAGATACGCAGTATTTT CASSYTTDTQYF
TRBD1 TRBJ2-7 few TRBV11-2 TGTGCCAGCAGTTTGGGACAGCGACCGTACGAGCAGTACTTC CASSLGQRPYEQYF
- TRBJ2-1 - TRBV24-1 TGTGCCACCAGTGACTCTCCGGGGAGTGAGCAGTTCTTC CATSDSPGSEQFF
- TRBJ2-1 - TRBV24-1 TGTGCCACCAGTCGCCAGGACAGATACAATGAGCAGTTCTTC CATSRQDRYNEQFF
- TRBJ2-7 few TRBV4-3 TGCGCCAGCAGCCAAGACAGGGCAACCTCCTACGAGCAGTACTTC CASSQDRATSYEQYF
- TRBJ1-4 few TRBV4-3 TGCGCCAGCAGCCAAGATCGTAGTAGGGATGAAAAACTGTTTTTT CASSQDRSRDEKLFF
- TRBJ2-2 - TRBV7-6 TGTGCCAGCAAAGATAGGGCTTCCGGGGAGCTGTTTTTT CASKDRASGELFF
TRBD1 TRBJ1-2 once TRBV20-1 TGCAGCCCAAGCGGGACAGCCCAGGATGGCTACACCTTC CSPSGTAQDGYTF
TRBD1 TRBJ2-2 few TRBV5-4 TGTGCCAGCAGCTTCGCCGGGACAGGGAACACCGGGGAGCTGTTTTTT CASSFAGTGNTGELFF
- TRBJ1-5 many TRBV6-2/TRBV6-3 TGTGCCAGCAGTTCTTACAGTGGCAATCAGCCCCAGCATTTT CASSSYSGNQPQHF
- TRBJ2-1 - TRBV5-1 TGCGCCACCAGAAGGTGGGGTAGCTCCTACAATGAGCAGTTCTTC CATRRWGSSYNEQFF
TRBD1 TRBJ2-1 few TRBV29-1 TGCAGCGGGGGGGACAGGGGGTTTAGGTCCTACAATGAGCAGTTCTTC CSGGDRGFRSYNEQFF
- TRBJ2-2 - TRBV12-3/TRBV12-4 TGTGCCAGCAGTCAGTTCACTAGTCGGCCGAACACCGGGGAGCTGTTTTTT CASSQFTSRPNTGELFF
- TRBJ1-1 many TRBV27 TGTGCCAGCAGAGTATTGGGGTTGAACACTGAAGCTTTCTTT CASRVLGLNTEAFF
- TRBJ1-6 few TRBV12-3/TRBV12-4 TGTGCCAGCAGTCTGGCCGAGAATTCACCCCTCCACTTT CASSLAENSPLHF
TRBD1 TRBJ2-7 - TRBV6-5 TGTGCCAGCAGATTAACAGGGGATTCCTACGAGCAGTACTTC CASRLTGDSYEQYF